The next 15 T cell receptor beta chains were all read from a single sample in a study of T-cell reconstitution after alpha-beta-depleted transplantation in children. As it was prepared, the TCRbeta library received unique molecular identifiers. TCRdb reprocessed the PCR reads with MiXCR, giving one entry per CDR3 protein. Among some 460,000 distinct CDR3 sequences listed, about 16% were seen once. The sequences come from PBMCs, mostly from graft donor cells, collected 360 days after TCRalphabeta/CD19-depleted stem cell transplant. The receptors were gathered from a boy in the first two years of life who had a stem cell transplant for Wiskott-Aldrich syndrome, so the T cells may come from the graft donor.

V usage is TRBV18 and J usage is TRBJ2-5; either TRBD1 or TRBD2 may fit D (5 bases each). CDR3 length equals 15 residues. V lost 3 bases to trimming and J lost 2 bases, with 13 bases between them. In germline, CDR1 is KGHSH, CDR2 LQKENI. Here the CDR3 DNA reads TGTGCCAGCTCACCGCTGGGACCGCTACAAGAGACCCAGTACTTC. Its translation: CASSPLGPLQETQYF. Based on the CDR3 plus reference TRBV18 and TRBJ2-5, the full variable domain is NAGVMQNPRHLVRRRGQEARLRCSPMKGHSHVYWYRQLPEEGLKFMVYLQKENIIDESGMPKERFSAEFPKEGPSILRIQQVVRGDSAAYFCASSPLGPLQETQYFGPGTRLLVL.

This chain uses TRBV3-1 with TRBJ2-7; D is ambiguous. The CDR3 runs 12 residues. The germline CDR1 and CDR2 sequences are LGHDT and YNNKEL (reference sequence). Deletions cut 3 bases from V and 3 bases from J, with 6 bases between. The CDR3 region is CASSHQNYEQYF. In nucleotides, the CDR3 is TGTGCCAGCAGCCACCAAAACTACGAGCAGTACTTC.

This clonotype is judged medium-sized. This chain joins TRBV20-1 and TRBJ1-4, with a weak D call TRBD1 (6 bases). Looked up from germline, CDR1 is DFQATT and CDR2 is SNEGSKA (reference sequence). CDR3 size: 13 residues. V was pared by 7 bases and J by 1 base, with 10 bases between. The CDR3 nucleotides are TGCAGTGTTCTCAGGGGAACTAATGAAAAACTGTTTTTT. Encoded protein: CSVLRGTNEKLFF.

This clonotype was observed a few times. The V and J genes are TRBV13 and TRBJ2-5, with 7 bases that match TRBD2. Germline V lookup: CDR1 PRHDT, CDR2 FYEKMQ (reference sequence). The V segment lost 5 bases and the J segment 0 bases; nucleotides outside the gene matches: 3. This CDR3 region has 14 residues. The CDR3 reads CASSGGLHQETQYF. The CDR3 nucleotides read TGTGCCAGCAGCGGGGGACTACACCAAGAGACCCAGTACTTC. Full variable domain (missing parts from reference TRBV13 and TRBJ2-5): AAGVIQSPRHLIKEKRETATLKCYPIPRHDTVYWYQQGPGQDPQFLISFYEKMQSDKGSIPDRFSAQQFSDYHSELNMSSLELGDSALYFCASSGGLHQETQYFGPGTRLLVL.

In this sample, this clonotype turned up a few times. The CDR3 here is CATSVIGDTQYF. In DNA form, the CDR3 reads TGTGCCACCAGTGTGATTGGGGATACGCAGTATTTT. This chain links TRBV24-1 with TRBJ2-3, with D unclear. The CDR3 is 12 residues long. V lost 5 bases and J lost 6, with 8 bases in between. Germline V lookup: CDR1 KGHDR, CDR2 SFDVKD.

The table lists this clonotype with a few counts. This chain uses TRBV15 with TRBJ2-1, with D tentatively TRBD2 (7 bases). Germline V CDR1 and CDR2: LNHNV, YYDKDF (reference sequence). Trimming pared 1 base from V and 0 bases from J, leaving 13 bases between. This CDR3 is 17 amino acids long. The CDR3 loop reads CATSRGGGSVSYNEQFF. The CDR3 region has the DNA TGTGCCACCAGCAGAGGGGGGGGCAGCGTCTCCTACAATGAGCAGTTCTTC.

This clonotype has at least ten counts. The chain recombines TRBV5-1 with TRBJ2-1, with D unclear. Trimming removed 2 bases from V and 0 bases from J, with 0 bases in between. The CDR3 consists of 12 residues. The V gene's germline CDR1 is SGHRS and CDR2 YFSETQ. In DNA form, the CDR3 reads TGCGCCAGCAGCTTCTCCTACAATGAGCAGTTCTTC. This encodes CASSFSYNEQFF.

This clonotype occurred a few times. This chain links TRBV12-3 or TRBV12-4 with TRBJ2-3, with TRBD1 as a possible D gene (6 bases). The V and J ends lost 6 bases and 1 base respectively, with 17 bases between them. The CDR3 consists of 16 residues. The CDR3: CASSKSRGKGTDTQYF. Here the CDR3 DNA reads TGTGCCAGCAGCAAAAGCAGGGGAAAGGGCACAGATACGCAGTATTTT.

The gene calls are TRBV12-3 or TRBV12-4 and TRBJ2-3; no definite D call. V was cut by 6 bases and J by 3 bases, with 13 bases left in between. The CDR3 extends over 14 amino acids. The DNA of the CDR3 is TGTGCCAGCAGCCATTGGGTCCCGACAGATACGCAGTATTTT. As protein: CASSHWVPTDTQYF.

The chain couples TRBV30 to TRBJ1-1; TRBD1 aligns across 9 bases. From germline, CDR1 is GTSNPN and CDR2 SVGIG (reference sequence). V shed 4 bases and J 2 bases; nucleotides not matched to a gene: 2. The CDR3 extends over 13 amino acids. CDR3 amino acids: CAWTGQGNTEAFF. The CDR3 nucleotides read TGTGCCTGGACGGGACAGGGTAACACTGAAGCTTTCTTT. Supplemented by reference TRBV30 and TRBJ1-1, the full variable domain reads SQTIHQWPATLVQPVGSPLSLECTVEGTSNPNLYWYRQAAGRGLQLLFYSVGIGQISSEVPQNLSASRPQDRQFILSSKKLLLSDSGFYLCAWTGQGNTEAFFGQGTRLTVV.

This clonotype was picked up a small number of times. V gene TRBV29-1 combines with J gene TRBJ2-1, with D possibly TRBD2 on 5 matching bases. Deletions cut 0 bases from V and 4 bases from J, with 19 bases between. Germline V gene sequence: CDR1 SQVTM, CDR2 ANQGSEA. The CDR3 covers 17 residues. CDR3 sequence reads: CSVEDPVVAQVYNEQFF. The CDR3 DNA reads as TGCAGCGTTGAAGATCCGGTGGTAGCGCAAGTATACAATGAGCAGTTCTTC.

This clonotype has just a few counts. The rearrangement uses TRBV7-6 and TRBJ2-1, with 11 bases identical to TRBD2. The CDR3 spans 17 residues. Trimming at V came to 5 bases and at J to 3 bases, leaving 9 bases not matched to a gene. From germline, CDR1 is SGHVS and CDR2 FNYEAQ. As DNA, the CDR3 is TGTGCCAGCAGCCCGCGACTAGCGGGAACCCTCTACAATGAGCAGTTCTTC. Translation gives CASSPRLAGTLYNEQFF.

This chain links TRBV28 with TRBJ2-5; D assignment may be TRBD1 or TRBD2 (6 bases each). Trimming removed 6 bases from V and 4 bases from J, with 18 bases in between. Germline CDR1 reads MDHEN; CDR2 reads SYDVKM. The CDR3 extends over 15 amino acids. The CDR3 DNA reads as TGTGCCAGCAGCTCCCTCTGGGGGGCGGGAGAGACCCAGTACTTC. The encoded protein is CASSSLWGAGETQYF.

This clonotype occurred many times. The J gene is TRBJ1-5, the V gene TRBV7-2, with D unresolved. The germline CDR1 and CDR2 sequences are SGHTA and FQGNSA. CDR3 length: 13 residues. The V gene lost 1 base and the J gene lost 5 bases, with 6 bases spanning the gap. The CDR3 DNA is TGTGCCAGCAGCTTAGGGGGATATCAGCCCCAGCATTTT. This encodes CASSLGGYQPQHF.

The V and J genes are TRBV12-3 or TRBV12-4 and TRBJ2-5; the D gene is possibly TRBD1 (6 bases). This CDR3 has 15 residues. Trimming stripped 3 bases from V and 7 bases from J, with 18 bases between. The CDR3 region is CASSLGAGPLGTQYF. DNA for the CDR3: TGTGCCAGCAGTTTGGGGGCAGGGCCTTTGGGGACCCAGTACTTC.